This TCR beta chain was sequenced in a study of cytomegalovirus exposure and HLA in healthy donors. General study results and limits: When analyzed later, a missense DCLRE1C variant was found to be linked to TCR beta V- and J-gene trimming. Clonal expansion was found to be greater in HLA-associated TCR beta chains than in equally common others in a later analysis.

The PCR used 60 Vbeta and 13 Jbeta primers. Assay: immunoSEQ multiplex PCR; the TCRdb copy retains only in-frame clones and omits some. The table lists nearly 110,000 clones, roughly four fifths of them singletons. In regard to this clone: No antigen is known for it.

The CDR3 runs to 13 residues. Germline V gene data show CDR1 as MNHEY and CDR2 as SMNVEV (reference sequence). V lost 5 bases to trimming and J lost 6 bases; unmatched junction nucleotides: 5. The TCR sequence derives from a man over 45 in good health and CMV-seronegative. The sample comprised PBMCs. This chain uses TRBV27 with TRBJ2-7; TRBD1 matches 9 bases. The CDR3 bases are TGTGCCAGCAGTCTGGGACAGGGAGCCGAGCAGTACGTC. Amino acid sequence: CASSLGQGAEQYV.